This is a list of T cell receptor beta chains from one sample in a study of blood T cell repertoires in COVID-19. The assay was immunoSEQ multiplex PCR, and TCRdb's table has in-frame clones only and misses some. The repertoire consists of around 110,000 clones, with about 80% occurring once and the leading ten covering around 7.6%. Sequenced sample: peripheral blood. The receptors were gathered from a man in his 70s with active or convalescent COVID-19. Both conserved end residues are part of each CDR3. Size is omitted from some rows. Given values are once, few, many or a class for expanded clones.

j_call,clone_size,v_call,cdr3_aa
TRBJ1-6,.,TRBV7-9,CASKNTNNSPLHF
TRBJ2-5,.,TRBV3-1/TRBV3-2,CASSQDAGGPGETQYF
TRBJ1-6,.,TRBV3-1/TRBV3-2,CASSQKRQVSPLHF
TRBJ1-1,.,TRBV11-2,CASSEGTGKSTEAFF
TRBJ1-2,.,TRBV9,CASSVEQAPYGYTF
TRBJ1-2,.,TRBV3-1/TRBV3-2,CASSQYGAGQGNYGYTF
TRBJ2-5,.,TRBV5-1,CASSPLQGAQTQYF
TRBJ2-1,.,TRBV11-3,CASSQLKGGIAEQFF
TRBJ2-5,.,TRBV6-2/TRBV6-3,CASSSQVVIQETQYF
TRBJ2-1,.,TRBV3-1/TRBV3-2,CASSPSRRGYNEQFF
TRBJ1-5,.,TRBV28,CASSFLRGQPQHF
TRBJ2-2,.,TRBV19,CASKEPGYTGELFF
TRBJ1-1,.,TRBV5-4,CASSLVDTEAFF
TRBJ1-2,.,TRBV9,CASSGGRSNYGYTF
TRBJ1-3,.,TRBV27,CASSSQGALLSGNTIYF
TRBJ2-7,.,TRBV6-5,CASSRGGVSYEQYF
TRBJ2-1,.,TRBV11-2,CASSFTGGPNEQFF
TRBJ1-5,few,TRBV12-3/TRBV12-4,CASRSTVQPQHF
TRBJ2-5,.,TRBV18,CASSPDRREETQYF
TRBJ1-1,.,TRBV18,CASSQGQGGVEAFF
TRBJ1-1,.,TRBV5-1,CASSLVGRGTNTEAFF
TRBJ2-5,.,TRBV28,CASSLLAREETQYF
TRBJ1-2,few,TRBV28,CASSSGQGAYYGYTF
TRBJ1-4,few,TRBV19,CASSSGTGNEKLFF
TRBJ2-2,.,TRBV5-4,CASRAGMNTGELFF
TRBJ1-3,.,TRBV18,CASSPGTRGNTIYF
TRBJ1-4,.,TRBV27,CASSFARTVTNEKLFF
TRBJ1-5,.,TRBV3-1/TRBV3-2,CASSLGLLNQPQHF
TRBJ1-2,.,TRBV19,CASNTGTARGYGYTF
TRBJ2-3,.,TRBV30,CAWSAGIALNTQYF
TRBJ2-7,.,TRBV11-3,CASSPDRGPNEQYF
TRBJ2-1,.,TRBV4-3,CASSLGTSGSYEQFF
TRBJ2-7,.,TRBV7-2,CASSSTSGSSYEQYF
TRBJ2-1,.,TRBV18,CASSPVAGTGVVEQFF
TRBJ1-2,.,TRBV29-1,CSVDRQGKYGYTF
TRBJ2-3,.,TRBV11-2,CASSSKLLAGSTDTQYF